This T cell receptor beta chain was sequenced during a study of OX40 agonist ivuxolimab in advanced cancers. The overall study: Among those treated, three patients had partial responses, one with hepatocellular carcinoma and two with cutaneous melanoma. Study conclusions and caveats: CD4+ and CD8+ blood T cells expanded clonally by week 6 at 0.1 to 3.0 mg/kg. Among the lowest levels of clonal expansion were found in partial responders at 0.1-3.0 mg/kg.

The timepoints at which blood was sampled were baseline, cycle 4 day 1, and cycle 7 day 1. A word on this clone: Its antigen is still unknown.

Generated by immunoSEQ multiplex PCR, the TCRdb table keeps only in-frame clones and is missing some. In the table there are 41,000 or so clones, approximately 78% of which are singletons. V was cut by 1 base and J by 0 bases, with 7 bases left in between. This CDR3 comprises 15 residues. Germline CDR1 is MNHEY and CDR2 is SMNVEV (reference sequence). Sequencing was performed on CD4+ or CD8+ T cells sorted from blood, taken in a trial of the OX40 agonist ivuxolimab. The source of this sequence is an adult with an advanced solid tumor such as melanoma, head and neck, liver or kidney cancer. This chain uses TRBV27 with TRBJ1-5; possible D gene TRBD1, 5 bases. The CDR3 DNA reads as TGTGCCAGCAGTTTATGGGGGGGTAGCAATCAGCCCCAGCATTTT. Encoded protein: CASSLWGGSNQPQHF.